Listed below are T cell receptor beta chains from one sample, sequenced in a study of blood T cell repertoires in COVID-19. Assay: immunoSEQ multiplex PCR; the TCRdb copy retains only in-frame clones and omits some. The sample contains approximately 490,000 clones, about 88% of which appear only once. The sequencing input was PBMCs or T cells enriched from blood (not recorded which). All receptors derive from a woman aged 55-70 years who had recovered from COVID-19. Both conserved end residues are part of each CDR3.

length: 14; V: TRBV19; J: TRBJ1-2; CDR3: CASSKRDSEPGYTF
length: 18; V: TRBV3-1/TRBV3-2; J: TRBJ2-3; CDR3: CASSQETLRYRSTDTQYF
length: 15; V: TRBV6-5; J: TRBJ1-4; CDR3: CASSYSAGAVEKLFF
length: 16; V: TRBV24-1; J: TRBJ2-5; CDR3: CATSDPRGPKRETQYF
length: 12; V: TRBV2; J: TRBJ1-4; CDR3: CASSGELGKLFF
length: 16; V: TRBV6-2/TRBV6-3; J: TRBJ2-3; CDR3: CASSYRPTSGTDTQYF
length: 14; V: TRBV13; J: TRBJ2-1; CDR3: CASSPGGLYNEQFF
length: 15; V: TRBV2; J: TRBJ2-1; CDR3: CASRGDRGVSNEQFF
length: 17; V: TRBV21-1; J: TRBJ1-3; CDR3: CASSSTPGHVRGNTIYF
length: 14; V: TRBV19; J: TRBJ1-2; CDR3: CASQTASGTYGYTF
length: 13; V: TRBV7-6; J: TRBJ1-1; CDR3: CASSLQGTAEAFF
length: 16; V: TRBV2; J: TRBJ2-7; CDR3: CASSDRPKGIAYEQYF
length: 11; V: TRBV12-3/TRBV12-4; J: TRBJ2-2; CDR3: CASNRQGGLFF
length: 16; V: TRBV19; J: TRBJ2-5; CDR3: CASSMRSGYYQETQYF
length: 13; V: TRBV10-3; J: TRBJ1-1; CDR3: CAIDRGENTEAFF
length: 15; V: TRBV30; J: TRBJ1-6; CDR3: CAWSLFRGYDSPLHF
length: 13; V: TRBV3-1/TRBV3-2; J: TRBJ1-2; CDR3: CASSQGGSHGYTF
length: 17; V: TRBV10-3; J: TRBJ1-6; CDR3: CAISEIGAGGNNSPLHF
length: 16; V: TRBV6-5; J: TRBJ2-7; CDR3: CASSYSHSTLSYEQYF
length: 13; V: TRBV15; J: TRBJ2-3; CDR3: CATSRDMGDTQYF
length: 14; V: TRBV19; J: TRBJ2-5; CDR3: CASSIGSVQETQYF
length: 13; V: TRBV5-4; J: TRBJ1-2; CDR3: CASSLEGAYGYTF
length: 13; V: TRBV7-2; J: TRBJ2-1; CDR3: CASSFTGYGEQFF
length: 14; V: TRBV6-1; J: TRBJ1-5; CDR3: CASSEASANQPQHF
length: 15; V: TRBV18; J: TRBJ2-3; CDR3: CASSPLAGAEDTQYF
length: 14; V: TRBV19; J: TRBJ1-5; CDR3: CASSMSRGWQPQHF
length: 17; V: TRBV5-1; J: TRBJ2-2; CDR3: CASSLRTGIKGTGELFF